This TCR beta chain is drawn from a study of T cells after yellow fever vaccination. On this clonotype: Its antigen is unknown.

The authors made TCR cDNA by 5'RACE template switching, adding a universal primer site and UMIs. MiXCR, run by TCRdb on the 5' RACE reads, gives a single entry per CDR3 protein. The table has about 120,000 distinct CDR3 sequences, about 8.4% seen once. Whole-study results and caveats: Reappearing after the booster were most of the clones from primary vaccination (around 96% CD4, about 88% CD8). Although the secondary response was weaker, it peaked faster, at day 5 versus 15. Clonotype sharing between CD4 and CD8 compartments was small.

This TCR was recovered from a man between 18 and 29 years old who received the YFV17D yellow fever vaccine. The material was CD8+ T cells sorted from PBMCs, obtained on the day of the yellow fever booster vaccination.

In nucleotides, the CDR3 is TGCGCCAGCAGCCAGAGCACCGGGACAGGGGAAGATACGCAGTATTTT. Translation gives CASSQSTGTGEDTQYF. This chain joins TRBV4-1 and TRBJ2-3; 10 bases are shared with TRBD1. Germline V gives CDR1 MGHRA, CDR2 YSYEKL. The junction had 8 bases not matched to a gene; V was cut back by 3 bases and J by 5 bases. The CDR3 runs 16 residues.